The 30 T cell receptor beta chains reported below all come from one sample, sequenced in a study of molecular identifiers for immune sequencing clone quantification (dated by TCRdb to about 2018). The protocol used for the library was PCR. Sequenced on a NextSeq 500. TCRdb reanalyzed the raw reads on its own, using fastp at Q25 for trimming and MiXCR for clone calling, and kept in-frame beta chains. Every CDR3 protein is listed once, alongside the most common genes and DNA of its rows. Counted in this sample were a few hundred thousand distinct CDR3 sequences; roughly 24% of them appeared once. Of the sample, around 0.7% falls within the top ten clones. The sequencing sample was made of naive CD8+ T cells from blood, with Jurkat cell RNA spiked in. This sample's cell subset or site label indicates: FACS-sorted CD8+CD4-CCR7+CD45RA+ naive T cells. Source of these receptors: a human donor in good health. Some libraries in this study had Jurkat cell RNA spiked in.

This clonotype has a handful of counts. The chain employs TRBV20-1 and TRBJ2-7; 7 nucleotides match TRBD2. This CDR3 is 15 amino acids long. Germline V gene lookup returns CDR1 DFQATT and CDR2 SNEGSKA (reference sequence). After removal of 0 bases from V and 3 bases from J, the junction contained 8 bases not matched to a gene. The CDR3 here is CSARDTGLVDYEQYF. In DNA, the CDR3 is TGCAGTGCTAGAGATACAGGACTAGTCGACTACGAGCAGTACTTC.

This clonotype occurred a few times. It is likely a read error, because the conserved phenylalanine at the end of the CDR3 is missing. This rearrangement joins TRBV29-1 to TRBJ2-3, with 7 bases lining up with TRBD2. Germline loops: CDR1 SQVTM, CDR2 ANQGSEA. This CDR3 has 15 residues. The CDR3 DNA is TGCAACGTTAACGGCAGGGAGGGTGCACAAGATACGCAGTATTCT. Encoded protein: CNVNGREGAQDTQYS.

V usage is TRBV4-2 and J usage is TRBJ2-7; 12 positions match TRBD1. Losses at the gene ends were 0 bases for V and 6 bases for J; bases not matched to a gene: 12. The CDR3 totals 18 residues. Germline values: CDR1 LGHNA, CDR2 YNFKEQ. The DNA for the CDR3 is TGTGCCAGCAGCCAAGAGATGACCGGGACAGGGGGCCTCTCCGAGCAGTACTTC. Residues: CASSQEMTGTGGLSEQYF.

This clonotype occurred a few times. V is TRBV5-6 and J is TRBJ1-1, with a weak D call TRBD1 (5 bases). V dropped 6 bases and J dropped 7 bases, with 13 bases sitting between them. This CDR3 has 12 amino acids. Germline loops: CDR1 SGHDT, CDR2 YYEEEE. The DNA for the CDR3 is TGTGCCAGCAACAATCGGGGCTATGAAGCTTTCTTT. It yields the protein CASNNRGYEAFF.

This clonotype was observed at least ten times. This chain connects TRBV12-3 or TRBV12-4 to TRBJ1-2; 8 bases line up with TRBD1. The CDR3 loop spans 14 amino acids. Trimming removed 2 bases from V and 7 bases from J; junction bases left unmatched: 6. CDR3 coding DNA: TGTGCCAGCAGTTTAAAGCAGGGGGCGTTTGGCTACACCTTC. Translating gives CASSLKQGAFGYTF.

The chain couples TRBV7-9 to TRBJ2-7; possibly TRBD1 for D (6 bases). The CDR3 runs to 12 residues. Trimming took off 5 bases at V and 5 bases at J, with 10 bases between the two ends. In germline, CDR1 is SEHNR, CDR2 FQNEAQ (reference sequence). CDR3 nucleotide sequence: TGTGCCAGCAGCCAATCAGGGGACGAGCAGTACTTC. It yields the protein CASSQSGDEQYF.

The genes are TRBV27 and TRBJ2-2; TRBD2 is a possible D gene (5 bases). The CDR3 is made up of 16 amino acids. Trimming removed 3 bases from V and 5 bases from J, with 16 bases in between. Per germline, CDR1 MNHEY and CDR2 SMNVEV (reference sequence). The CDR3 bases are TGTGCCAGCAGTTTCTCTGGGCGGGTGTCGACCGGGGAGCTGTTTTTT. Translated, it gives CASSFSGRVSTGELFF.

Ten or more counts support this clonotype. The chain joins TRBV12-3 or TRBV12-4 to TRBJ2-1, with D perhaps matching TRBD1 (6 bases). The V end was cut by 6 bases, the J end by 0 bases, with 6 bases between. The CDR3 spans 13 residues. DNA for the CDR3: TGTGCCAGCAGGGACAGCTCCTACAATGAGCAGTTCTTC. Translated, it gives CASRDSSYNEQFF.

This clonotype was seen a handful of times. The chain recombines TRBV20-1 with TRBJ1-2; D is unresolved. CDR1 is DFQATT and CDR2 is SNEGSKA in the germline V gene (reference sequence). The CDR3 is made up of 14 amino acids. Trimming took 1 base from V and 1 from J, leaving 10 bases between them. CDR3 sequence (DNA): TGCAGTGCTAGAGCCATGTGGATTAACTATGGCTACACCTTC. As protein: CSARAMWINYGYTF.

This clonotype was counted at least ten times. The J gene is TRBJ1-4, the V gene TRBV12-3 or TRBV12-4; 8 bases line up with TRBD1. The CDR3 is 14 amino acids. V lost 6 bases, J lost 8 bases, and 8 bases stayed unmatched. The CDR3 is CASRTTTGDEKLFF. Written as DNA, the CDR3 is TGTGCCAGCAGAACCACGACAGGGGACGAAAAACTGTTTTTT.

V gene TRBV5-1 combines with J gene TRBJ2-1, with 7 bases lining up with TRBD2. The J segment lost 2 bases and the V segment lost 4 bases, leaving 6 bases of the junction unmatched. This CDR3 spans 15 amino acids. Germline CDR1 is SGHRS and CDR2 is YFSETQ. Written as DNA, the CDR3 is TGCGCCAGCAGCCCCAGCGGGGCAGCCTACAATGAGCAGTTCTTC. Translating it yields CASSPSGAAYNEQFF.

The V call is TRBV3-1, the J call TRBJ2-7; maybe TRBD2 (5 bases). This CDR3 region has 15 residues. Trimming took off 3 bases at V and 0 bases at J, with 12 bases between the two ends. Germline V gives CDR1 LGHDT, CDR2 YNNKEL (reference sequence). The CDR3 reads CASSQDSARSYEQYF. Here the CDR3 DNA reads TGTGCCAGCAGCCAGGATAGCGCCCGCTCCTACGAGCAGTACTTC.

The gene calls are TRBV6-2 or TRBV6-3 and TRBJ2-5, with D uncertain. This CDR3 contains 13 residues. The V end lost 6 bases, the J end lost 7 bases, and 15 bases lay between the germline ends. Germline V CDR1 and CDR2: MNHEY, SVGEGT. The CDR3 nucleotides are TGTGCCAGCAGATCGAACTACGCGAGGACCCAGTACTTC. It codes for CASRSNYARTQYF.

This clonotype was observed at least ten times. CDR3 nucleotide sequence: TGTGCCAGCAGTTCGGGGGGGATGGGACAGCTAACAGATACGCAGTATTTT. Its protein product is CASSSGGMGQLTDTQYF. V and J are TRBV6-5 and TRBJ2-3, with D possibly TRBD2 on 8 matching bases. V shed 4 bases and J shed 3 bases, with 20 bases lying between them. The V gene's germline CDR1 is MNHEY and CDR2 SVGAGI. This CDR3 region has 17 residues.

This clonotype has a single count. The CDR3 end shows no conserved phenylalanine or tryptophan, and so a read error is likely. The chain employs TRBV6-5 and TRBJ2-5, with a tentative D call TRBD2 (5 bases). The CDR3 length is 17 residues. The V and J ends lost 7 bases and 9 bases respectively, with 30 bases between them. Per the germline V gene, CDR1 is MNHEY and CDR2 is SVGAGI. DNA of the CDR3: TGTGCCAGCACTCCCGGTTGGGCTAGCTTGTCATTTGAGCCCCAGTACTTA. Amino acid sequence: CASTPGWASLSFEPQYL.

This clonotype has ten or more counts. The chain uses TRBV29-1 and TRBJ2-2, with TRBD1 identical over 9 bases. Germline CDR1 and CDR2: SQVTM and ANQGSEA. This CDR3 has 16 residues. Losses at the gene ends were 0 bases for V and 1 base for J; bases not matched to a gene: 3. The CDR3 DNA sequence: TGCAGCGTTGAAGATACGGACAGGGGGAACACCGGGGAGCTGTTTTTT. Protein sequence: CSVEDTDRGNTGELFF.

This clonotype was observed many times. The gene calls are TRBV7-2 and TRBJ2-7, with D perhaps TRBD2 (5 bases). CDR1 and CDR2 (germline): SGHTA, FQGNSA. With 1 base removed from V and 0 bases from J, the gap between germline ends came to 7 bases. CDR3 length: 14 residues. Written as DNA, the CDR3 is TGTGCCAGCAGCTTAGAAGGGAGCTCCTACGAGCAGTACTTC. Amino acid sequence: CASSLEGSSYEQYF.

This clonotype showed up just a few times. CDR3 sequence: CASSQDLAVYEQYF. Here the CDR3 DNA reads TGCGCCAGCAGCCAAGATCTGGCAGTCTACGAGCAGTACTTC. The gene calls are TRBV4-3 and TRBJ2-7; D gene ambiguous. The CDR3 runs 14 residues. Germline values: CDR1 LGHNA, CDR2 YSLEER. V was shortened by 0 bases and J by 3 bases, with 9 bases between the two germline ends.

Worth noting for this clonotype: This sequence may be a read error, since a much larger clone differs from it by one base. The chain couples TRBV27 to TRBJ1-1, with unresolved D. V lost 5 bases and J lost 6, with 16 bases in between. The CDR3 spans 14 residues. Per germline, CDR1 MNHEY and CDR2 SMNVEV (reference sequence). The CDR3 DNA is TGTGCCAGCAGTCCAAGAGGTAGGATCTCTGAAGCTTTCTTT. Amino acids: CASSPRGRISEAFF.

Many counts were recorded for this clonotype. V gene TRBV6-5 combines with J gene TRBJ2-7; D possibly matches TRBD1 or TRBD2 (5 bases each). This CDR3 has 17 residues. The V and J ends lost 5 bases and 0 bases respectively, with 20 bases between them. The germline gives CDR1 MNHEY, CDR2 SVGAGI. CDR3 in amino acids: CASSARPGTYSSYEQYF. The CDR3, as DNA: TGTGCCAGCAGTGCTCGCCCCGGGACGTACAGCTCCTACGAGCAGTACTTC.

In regard to this clonotype: Relative to the germline gene, one junction end is altered; a read error may explain this. The gene calls are TRBV28 and TRBJ2-5, with D perhaps assigned TRBD1 or TRBD2 (5 bases each). This CDR3 is built from 14 residues. CDR1 MDHEN and CDR2 SYDVKM come from the germline V gene. CDR3 in DNA: TGTGCCAGCAGTTTGTCGGGGACCCAAGAGACCCAGCACTTC. This translates into CASSLSGTQETQHF.

This chain links TRBV9 with TRBJ2-1; possible D gene TRBD2, 5 bases. The V end lost 4 bases, the J end lost 9 bases, and 11 bases lay between the germline ends. The germline V gene has CDR1 SGDLS and CDR2 YYNGEE. CDR3 size: 12 residues. The CDR3 bases are TGTGCCAGCAGCCTTAGCGAGGGTGAGCAGTTCTTC. This sequence encodes CASSLSEGEQFF.

The chain combines TRBV20-1 with TRBJ2-3, with TRBD2 identical over 10 bases. Losses at the gene ends were 4 bases for V and 7 bases for J; bases not matched to a gene: 17. CDR3 length: 17 residues. The germline V gene encodes CDR1 DFQATT and CDR2 SNEGSKA (reference sequence). CDR3 protein: CSANPFGLAGAGYTQYF. The CDR3 region has the DNA TGCAGTGCTAACCCCTTCGGGCTAGCGGGGGCCGGATATACGCAGTATTTT.

The CDR3 reads CTTTRQGSTGELFF. The CDR3 DNA sequence: TGTACCACCACGAGGCAGGGGTCCACCGGGGAGCTGTTTTTT. The V call is TRBV2, the J call TRBJ2-2, with a possible D match to TRBD1 (6 bases). CDR1 SNHLY and CDR2 FYNNEI come from the germline V gene. The CDR3 consists of 14 residues.

The gene calls are TRBV29-1 and TRBJ2-1, with 8 bases aligning to TRBD1. The CDR3 runs 15 residues. Germline CDR1 reads SQVTM; CDR2 reads ANQGSEA. With 1 base clipped from V and 4 bases from J, the junction kept 6 bases outside the gene matches. The CDR3 is CSVEVMGQEYNEQFF. The CDR3 coding sequence is TGCAGCGTTGAAGTTATGGGACAGGAGTACAATGAGCAGTTCTTC.

The chain is built from TRBV7-3 and TRBJ2-5; maybe TRBD2 (6 bases). The CDR3 is 13 residues long. Trimming removed 6 bases at V and 4 bases at J, with 12 bases between. Germline CDR1 is SGHTA and CDR2 is FQGTGA. The DNA for the CDR3 is TGTGCCAGCAGGTCATACGGGGGAGAGACCCAGTACTTC. As protein: CASRSYGGETQYF.

There are many counts of this clonotype. This CDR3 reads CASGINEQFF. The CDR3 nucleotides are TGTGCCAGCGGAATCAATGAGCAGTTCTTC. The rearrangement uses TRBV6-1 and TRBJ2-1; unclear D gene. Germline V CDR1 and CDR2: MNHNS, SASEGT. With 8 bases removed from V and 6 bases from J, the gap between germline ends came to 5 bases. This CDR3 has 10 residues.

The chain links TRBV7-9 to TRBJ1-1; D unclear. Germline lookup yields CDR1 SEHNR and CDR2 FQNEAQ (reference sequence). The length of the CDR3 is 14 residues. Deletions cut 4 bases from V and 1 base from J, with 10 bases between. The CDR3 loop reads CASSSPDRNTEAFF. CDR3 DNA sequence: TGTGCCAGCAGCTCCCCCGATAGGAACACTGAAGCTTTCTTT.

About this clonotype: This may be a read error: a much more frequent sequence differs by one nucleotide. This chain connects TRBV5-6 to TRBJ2-7, with D unresolved. Germline V gene sequence: CDR1 SGHDT, CDR2 YYEEEE. The CDR3 covers 13 residues. The CDR3 is CAGSLWAGGEQYF. CDR3 bases: TGTGCCGGCAGCTTGTGGGCAGGTGGCGAGCAGTACTTC.

J is TRBJ1-1 and V is TRBV29-1, with 8 bases identical to TRBD1. Trimming took 4 bases from V and 3 from J; bases not matched to a gene: 4. Germline CDR1 is SQVTM and CDR2 is ANQGSEA. This CDR3 has 13 amino acids. CDR3 residues: CSVGTGRDTEAFF. DNA of the CDR3: TGCAGCGTTGGGACAGGGAGGGACACTGAAGCTTTCTTT. Combining the CDR3 with reference TRBV29-1 and TRBJ1-1 gives the whole variable domain SAVISQKPSRDICQRGTSLTIQCQVDSQVTMMFWYRQQPGQSLTLIATANQGSEATYESGFVIDKFPISRPNLTFSTLTVSNMSPEDSSIYLCSVGTGRDTEAFFGQGTRLTVV.